This is a list of T cell receptor beta chains from one sample in a study of spatial heterogeneity in lung cancer. In TCRdb, the 5' RACE reads were re-called with MiXCR into one record per CDR3 protein. The sample records more than 25,000 distinct CDR3 sequences, 4.5% to 7.5% being singletons. Sequenced material: PBMCs, taken at follow-up. Source of these receptors: a male donor with early-stage non-small cell lung cancer. Both conserved end residues are part of each CDR3. The order of the fields is clone size, V gene, D gene, J gene, CDR3 protein, CDR3 DNA. The D gene is left open where the match is weak. The size of a clone is reported for some rows only, either as once, few or many, or as a class for expanded clones.

clone size: many; V gene: TRBV19; D gene: TRBD1; J gene: TRBJ1-3; CDR3 protein: CASSRDRGLPGPGNTIYF; CDR3 DNA: TGTGCCAGTTCACGGGACAGGGGGCTACCGGGGCCGGGAAACACCATATATTTT
clone size: many; V gene: TRBV5-6; D gene: .; J gene: TRBJ2-3; CDR3 protein: CASSSLRESTDTQYF; CDR3 DNA: TGTGCCAGCAGCTCGCTCCGGGAGAGCACAGATACGCAGTATTTT
clone size: few; V gene: TRBV18; D gene: .; J gene: TRBJ2-2; CDR3 protein: CASSPDLNTGELFF; CDR3 DNA: TGTGCCAGCTCACCGGACCTGAACACCGGGGAGCTGTTTTTT
clone size: many; V gene: TRBV7-9; D gene: TRBD1; J gene: TRBJ1-1; CDR3 protein: CASSLAWTGDLNTEAFF; CDR3 DNA: TGTGCCAGCAGCTTAGCGTGGACAGGGGACCTGAACACTGAAGCTTTCTTT
clone size: many; V gene: TRBV27; D gene: .; J gene: TRBJ2-7; CDR3 protein: CASSLRGTRYF; CDR3 DNA: TGTGCCAGCAGTTTGCGGGGCACGCGGTACTTC
clone size: many; V gene: TRBV10-3; D gene: TRBD2; J gene: TRBJ2-3; CDR3 protein: CAISGATSGTDTQYF; CDR3 DNA: TGTGCCATCAGTGGGGCGACTAGCGGCACAGATACGCAGTATTTT
clone size: many; V gene: TRBV6-5; D gene: .; J gene: TRBJ2-2; CDR3 protein: CASSYSGFTNTGELFF; CDR3 DNA: TGTGCCAGCAGTTACTCGGGTTTCACGAACACCGGGGAGCTGTTTTTT
clone size: medium-sized; V gene: TRBV3-1; D gene: .; J gene: TRBJ1-2; CDR3 protein: CASSQDWQSLYGYTF; CDR3 DNA: TGTGCCAGCAGCCAAGATTGGCAGAGCCTCTATGGCTACACCTTC
clone size: few; V gene: TRBV4-2; D gene: .; J gene: TRBJ2-7; CDR3 protein: CASSQEGTALYEQYF; CDR3 DNA: TGTGCCAGCAGCCAGGAGGGTACGGCGTTATACGAGCAGTACTTC
clone size: many; V gene: TRBV4-3; D gene: TRBD2; J gene: TRBJ2-1; CDR3 protein: CASSQESGGYYNEQFF; CDR3 DNA: TGCGCCAGCAGCCAAGAAAGCGGGGGGTACTACAATGAGCAGTTCTTC
clone size: few; V gene: TRBV20-1; D gene: .; J gene: TRBJ1-1; CDR3 protein: CSAAVVGTEAFF; CDR3 DNA: TGCAGTGCTGCAGTTGTGGGCACTGAAGCTTTCTTT
clone size: many; V gene: TRBV19; D gene: .; J gene: TRBJ1-5; CDR3 protein: CASSWTDNQPQHF; CDR3 DNA: TGTGCCAGTAGCTGGACAGACAATCAGCCCCAGCATTTT
clone size: few; V gene: TRBV20-1; D gene: .; J gene: TRBJ2-4; CDR3 protein: CSPENIQYF; CDR3 DNA: TGCAGCCCGGAAAACATTCAGTACTTC
clone size: .; V gene: TRBV27; D gene: .; J gene: TRBJ1-5; CDR3 protein: CASSKGSPQPQHF; CDR3 DNA: TGTGCCAGCAGTAAGGGTTCCCCCCAGCCCCAGCATTTT
clone size: many; V gene: TRBV28; D gene: .; J gene: TRBJ1-2; CDR3 protein: CASSLPQRNYGYTF; CDR3 DNA: TGTGCCAGCAGTTTACCGCAGAGAAACTATGGCTACACCTTC
clone size: many; V gene: TRBV7-8; D gene: TRBD2; J gene: TRBJ2-1; CDR3 protein: CASSLTSGTTLQQFF; CDR3 DNA: TGTGCCAGCAGCTTGACTAGCGGGACTACATTGCAGCAGTTCTTC
clone size: many; V gene: TRBV6-2/TRBV6-3; D gene: TRBD1; J gene: TRBJ2-6; CDR3 protein: CASSGQGAGANVLTF; CDR3 DNA: TGTGCCAGCAGTGGACAGGGGGCCGGGGCCAACGTCCTGACTTTC
clone size: few; V gene: TRBV20-1; D gene: .; J gene: TRBJ2-7; CDR3 protein: CSARIGLEAYEQYF; CDR3 DNA: TGCAGTGCTAGAATTGGACTTGAGGCCTACGAGCAGTACTTC
clone size: .; V gene: TRBV20-1; D gene: TRBD1; J gene: TRBJ1-1; CDR3 protein: CSAWTGGHNFNTEAFF; CDR3 DNA: TGCAGTGCGTGGACAGGGGGCCACAACTTCAACACTGAAGCTTTCTTT
clone size: many; V gene: TRBV12-3/TRBV12-4; D gene: .; J gene: TRBJ1-1; CDR3 protein: CASSPPRDNTEAFF; CDR3 DNA: TGTGCCAGCAGCCCACCCCGGGACAACACTGAAGCTTTCTTT
clone size: many; V gene: TRBV18; D gene: .; J gene: TRBJ2-1; CDR3 protein: CASSPPPSGTDEQFF; CDR3 DNA: TGTGCCAGCTCACCCCCCCCCTCGGGGACGGATGAGCAGTTCTTC
clone size: many; V gene: TRBV3-1; D gene: TRBD1; J gene: TRBJ2-5; CDR3 protein: CASSQVGTEKETQYF; CDR3 DNA: TGTGCCAGCAGCCAAGTAGGGACAGAAAAAGAGACCCAGTACTTC
clone size: many; V gene: TRBV20-1; D gene: TRBD1; J gene: TRBJ1-2; CDR3 protein: CSASRGRGSYGYTF; CDR3 DNA: TGCAGTGCTAGCAGGGGGCGCGGGTCCTATGGCTACACCTTC
clone size: many; V gene: TRBV10-1; D gene: TRBD1; J gene: TRBJ1-5; CDR3 protein: CASDRQGIFSNQPQHF; CDR3 DNA: TGCGCCAGCGATAGACAGGGGATCTTTAGCAATCAGCCCCAGCATTTT